Below, one T cell receptor (beta chain) is given with its context. Germline-derived CDR1 and CDR2 are SGHAT and FQDESV (reference sequence). CDR3 length equals 14 residues. V was trimmed by 3 bases and J by 0 bases, leaving 5 bases between them. This sample is drawn from a study of control samples from healthy donors and cancer patients. Profiled with immunoSEQ multiplex PCR; TCRdb holds only in-frame clones, not every one. The sample shows about 180,000 clones, 90% of them seen only once. The source is a woman aged 50 to 60 in good health. Sequencing input: blood. The genes are TRBV11-1 and TRBJ2-2; D is unclear. DNA of the CDR3: TGTGCCAGCAGCTTTAATGCGAACACCGGGGAGCTGTTTTTT. Its protein product is CASSFNANTGELFF.